The next 9 T cell receptor beta chains were all read from a single sample in a study of blood T cell repertoires in COVID-19. Libraries were prepared by immunoSEQ multiplex PCR; TCRdb keeps only in-frame clonotypes and omits some of them. The table includes about 120,000 clones, around 77% detected once. The sample comprised peripheral blood. Receptor source: a human donor in a cohort sampled during active COVID-19.

The gene calls are TRBV6-1 and TRBJ2-3; the D gene is possibly TRBD2 (5 bases). CDR1 MNHNS and CDR2 SASEGT come from the germline V gene. The CDR3 runs to 16 residues. Between the trimmed V and J ends, which lost 2 bases and 2 bases, there was a span of 14 bases. In DNA, the CDR3 is TGTGCCAGCAGTGAATTGGACGGAGGATACACAGATACGCAGTATTTT. Translating it yields CASSELDGGYTDTQYF.

This clone was observed a few times. J is TRBJ1-3 and V is TRBV7-6; TRBD1 matches 7 bases. The trim removed 4 bases at V and 0 bases at J, leaving 6 bases unmatched. The CDR3 covers 16 residues. The germline CDR1 and CDR2 sequences are SGHVS and FNYEAQ. For the CDR3, the DNA is TGTGCCAGCAGCTGGGGACAGTCAGCCTCTGGAAACACCATATATTTT. Translating gives CASSWGQSASGNTIYF.

The chain links TRBV2 to TRBJ1-4; a weak D match, TRBD1 (5 bases). Germline assignment: CDR1 SNHLY and CDR2 FYNNEI. CDR3 length: 11 amino acids. Trimming shortened V by 5 bases and J by 15 bases, and 13 bases separated the two germline ends. As DNA, the CDR3 is TGTGCCAGCAGTAACGCGGGGACCTTGTTTTTT. Translating it yields CASSNAGTLFF. The full variable domain, rest sourced from reference TRBV2 and TRBJ1-4, is EPEVTQTPSHQVTQMGQEVILRCVPISNHLYFYWYRQILGQKVEFLVSFYNNEISEKSEIFDDQFSVERPDGSNFTLKIRSTKLEDSAMYFCASSNAGTLFFGSGTQLSVL.

This chain joins TRBV9 and TRBJ2-6; D ambiguous. V was cut by 6 bases and J by 1 base, with 8 bases left in between. CDR3 size: 14 residues. Germline CDR1 reads SGDLS; CDR2 reads YYNGEE. The CDR3 coding sequence is TGTGCCAGCACCCTAGATTCTGGGGCCAACGTCCTGACTTTC. Translated, it gives CASTLDSGANVLTF.

This clone was picked up a small number of times. The chain employs TRBV9 and TRBJ1-6; TRBD1 agrees at 7 bases. The junction had 13 bases not matched to a gene; V was cut back by 5 bases and J by 11 bases. From germline, CDR1 is SGDLS and CDR2 YYNGEE. This CDR3 contains 15 residues. CDR3: CASSSDREPRAPLHF. The CDR3 nucleotides read TGTGCCAGCAGTTCCGACAGGGAACCGCGCGCACCCCTCCACTTT. The full variable domain, in which reference TRBV9 and TRBJ1-6 provide the parts outside the CDR3, is DSGVTQTPKHLITATGQRVTLRCSPRSGDLSVYWYQQSLDQGLQFLIQYYNGEERAKGNILERFSAQQFPDLHSELNLSSLELGDSALYFCASSSDREPRAPLHFGNGTRLTVT.

The rearrangement joins TRBV19 to TRBJ2-3, with 8 bases that match TRBD2. Germline V gene data show CDR1 as LNHDA and CDR2 as SQIVND (reference sequence). V lost 5 bases, J lost 0 bases, and 10 bases stayed unmatched. CDR3 length: 17 amino acids. CDR3 DNA: TGTGCCAGTAGTCCCCCTGTGGCGGGAGGCAGCACAGATACGCAGTATTTT. The encoded protein is CASSPPVAGGSTDTQYF.

The gene calls are TRBV28 and TRBJ1-1; 7 bases are shared with TRBD1. The CDR3 runs to 13 residues. Germline V gene sequence: CDR1 MDHEN, CDR2 SYDVKM. V gave up 8 bases and J gave up 0 bases; unmatched junction bases: 3. Written as DNA, the CDR3 is TGTGCCAGCCGGGACAGATTGAACACTGAAGCTTTCTTT. Encoded protein: CASRDRLNTEAFF.

The sample holds a few counts of this clone. The V call is TRBV5-4, the J call TRBJ2-7; D may be TRBD1 (6 bases). The CDR3 has 15 amino acids. Germline V CDR1 and CDR2: SGHNT, YYREEE (reference sequence). Trimming stripped 4 bases from V and 6 bases from J, with 20 bases between. The CDR3 reads CASSKGGQSRGEQYF. DNA of the CDR3: TGTGCCAGCAGCAAAGGAGGACAGTCTAGAGGCGAGCAGTACTTC.

V usage is TRBV20-1 and J usage is TRBJ2-7; 9 nucleotides align to TRBD2. Germline V lookup: CDR1 DFQATT, CDR2 SNEGSKA (reference sequence). There are 11 residues in the CDR3. V dropped 3 bases and J dropped 8; count of bases not matched to a gene: 2. The CDR3 protein is CSASAGGQQYF. CDR3 nucleotides: TGCAGTGCTAGCGCGGGGGGGCAGCAGTACTTC.